A selection of T cell receptor beta chains follows, all from one sample in a study of cytomegalovirus exposure and HLA in healthy donors. Only in-frame clones appear in the TCRdb table, and some are missing; sequencing was by immunoSEQ multiplex PCR. The repertoire holds about 130,000 clones, with around 9% as singletons. Sample: PBMCs. Every receptor here comes from a woman aged 35 to 49 in good health and CMV-seropositive. Each CDR3 is given with its conserved first and last residue. The D gene is left open where the match is weak. Clone size is stated in some rows and not others, as once, few, many or a class when expanded.

J gene: TRBJ1-1
V gene: TRBV10-3
D gene: NA
clone size: few
CDR3 DNA: TGTGCCATCAGTGGTAACGGGGGGGGAAATATGAACACTGAAGCTTTCTTT
CDR3 protein: CAISGNGGGNMNTEAFF

J gene: TRBJ2-7
V gene: TRBV29-1
D gene: TRBD1
clone size: few
CDR3 DNA: TGCAGCGTTGAAGTGGGGGTGACAGGGTACGAGCAGTACTTC
CDR3 protein: CSVEVGVTGYEQYF

J gene: TRBJ1-2
V gene: TRBV7-8
D gene: NA
clone size: NA
CDR3 DNA: TGTGCCAGCAGCTTAGCCCAGGGAAACTATGGCTACACCTTC
CDR3 protein: CASSLAQGNYGYTF

J gene: TRBJ1-1
V gene: TRBV5-1
D gene: TRBD1
clone size: NA
CDR3 DNA: TGCGCCAGCACCGATGGACAGGGGGGCATTGAAGCTTTCTTT
CDR3 protein: CASTDGQGGIEAFF

J gene: TRBJ1-1
V gene: TRBV9
D gene: TRBD1
clone size: few
CDR3 DNA: TGTGCCAGCAGCGTATTGACAGGGGGCGGAAACACTGAAGCTTTCTTT
CDR3 protein: CASSVLTGGGNTEAFF

J gene: TRBJ2-1
V gene: TRBV7-9
D gene: TRBD2
clone size: NA
CDR3 DNA: TGTGCCAGCAGCTTAGCGCGACTAGCGGACTCTATCGATGAGCAGTTCTTC
CDR3 protein: CASSLARLADSIDEQFF

J gene: TRBJ2-3
V gene: TRBV7-3
D gene: NA
clone size: few
CDR3 DNA: TGTGCCAGCAGCGCCCGTACTCAAGATACGCAGTATTTT
CDR3 protein: CASSARTQDTQYF

J gene: TRBJ2-7
V gene: TRBV18
D gene: NA
clone size: NA
CDR3 DNA: TGTGCCAGCTCTCAGGACTCCTACGAGCAGTACTTC
CDR3 protein: CASSQDSYEQYF

J gene: TRBJ1-4
V gene: TRBV5-4
D gene: NA
clone size: NA
CDR3 DNA: TGTGCCAGCAGCTCCGGGCCCGGAGGCACTAATGAAAAACTGTTTTTT
CDR3 protein: CASSSGPGGTNEKLFF

J gene: TRBJ2-7
V gene: TRBV28
D gene: TRBD2
clone size: few
CDR3 DNA: TGTGCCAGCACGGGGGGATCGAGAGCCTACGAGCAGTACTTC
CDR3 protein: CASTGGSRAYEQYF

J gene: TRBJ2-2
V gene: TRBV5-4
D gene: TRBD2
clone size: few
CDR3 DNA: TGTGCCAGCAGTGCCCCAGCGGGGGGGGGTACCGGGGAGCTGTTTTTT
CDR3 protein: CASSAPAGGGTGELFF

J gene: TRBJ2-3
V gene: TRBV19
D gene: NA
clone size: few
CDR3 DNA: TGTGCCAGTAGTATGGGAGGGGGGAACACAGATACGCAGTATTTT
CDR3 protein: CASSMGGGNTDTQYF

J gene: TRBJ2-3
V gene: TRBV29-1
D gene: TRBD1
clone size: few
CDR3 DNA: TGCAGCGTGACAGGGGGTGTGACAGATACGCAGTATTTT
CDR3 protein: CSVTGGVTDTQYF

J gene: TRBJ2-7
V gene: TRBV5-6
D gene: TRBD1
clone size: NA
CDR3 DNA: TGTGCCAGCAGCTTACCCGGGACAGGGGGTCACGAGCAGTACTTC
CDR3 protein: CASSLPGTGGHEQYF

J gene: TRBJ2-1
V gene: TRBV2
D gene: TRBD2
clone size: NA
CDR3 DNA: TGTGCCAGCACTCTAGCGGGGGGCGCGGCCTACAATGAGCAGTTCTTC
CDR3 protein: CASTLAGGAAYNEQFF

J gene: TRBJ1-1
V gene: TRBV5-1
D gene: NA
clone size: NA
CDR3 DNA: TGCGCCAGCAGCTTGGCCGCAGTACAAATGAACACTGAAGCTTTCTTT
CDR3 protein: CASSLAAVQMNTEAFF

J gene: TRBJ1-1
V gene: TRBV6-5
D gene: NA
clone size: few
CDR3 DNA: TGTGCCAGCAGTCGTACCGAGCGCACTGAAGCTTTCTTT
CDR3 protein: CASSRTERTEAFF

J gene: TRBJ2-7
V gene: TRBV5-1
D gene: TRBD1
clone size: few
CDR3 DNA: TGCGCCAGCAGCCTCAACCCAGGGACAGGCACCTACGAGCAGTACTTC
CDR3 protein: CASSLNPGTGTYEQYF

J gene: TRBJ1-6
V gene: TRBV9
D gene: NA
clone size: NA
CDR3 DNA: TGTGCCAGCAGCGTCCGCGGGGGCTCACCCCTCCACTTT
CDR3 protein: CASSVRGGSPLHF

J gene: TRBJ1-1
V gene: TRBV2
D gene: NA
clone size: few
CDR3 DNA: TGTGCCAGCAGTGACAGGGTGAACACTGAAGCTTTCTTT
CDR3 protein: CASSDRVNTEAFF

J gene: TRBJ1-1
V gene: TRBV7-9
D gene: TRBD1
clone size: few
CDR3 DNA: TGTGCCAGCAGCCTCAGACAGGGTTGGGACACTGAAGCTTTCTTT
CDR3 protein: CASSLRQGWDTEAFF

J gene: TRBJ1-6
V gene: TRBV4-3
D gene: TRBD1
clone size: NA
CDR3 DNA: TGCGCCAGCAGCCAGATCTTTGACAGGGGGCCTATGGGGGATTATAATTCACCCCTCCACTTT
CDR3 protein: CASSQIFDRGPMGDYNSPLHF

J gene: TRBJ1-6
V gene: TRBV5-6
D gene: NA
clone size: NA
CDR3 DNA: TGTGCCAGCAGACCCGACAGGAATTCACCCCTCCACTTT
CDR3 protein: CASRPDRNSPLHF

J gene: TRBJ2-3
V gene: TRBV5-1
D gene: TRBD1
clone size: few
CDR3 DNA: TGCGCCAGCAGCTCAGGGACAGGACATACGGGCACAGATACGCAGTATTTT
CDR3 protein: CASSSGTGHTGTDTQYF

J gene: TRBJ1-1
V gene: TRBV15
D gene: NA
clone size: few
CDR3 DNA: TGTGCCACCAGCAGAGAGGGGAGGAACACTGAAGCTTTCTTT
CDR3 protein: CATSREGRNTEAFF

J gene: TRBJ1-3
V gene: TRBV5-1
D gene: TRBD1
clone size: NA
CDR3 DNA: TGCGCCAGCAGCGTAGGACAGGGAGGGGACCACATATATTTT
CDR3 protein: CASSVGQGGDHIYF

J gene: TRBJ2-7
V gene: TRBV5-6
D gene: TRBD2
clone size: NA
CDR3 DNA: TGTGCCAGCAGCCTCGGGACTATCCCCGTCGAGCAGTACTTC
CDR3 protein: CASSLGTIPVEQYF

J gene: TRBJ2-3
V gene: TRBV6-5
D gene: NA
clone size: NA
CDR3 DNA: TGTGCCAGCAGAACTAACACAGATACGCAGTATTTT
CDR3 protein: CASRTNTDTQYF

J gene: TRBJ1-6
V gene: TRBV5-4
D gene: NA
clone size: NA
CDR3 DNA: TGTGCCAGCAGCTTCGGGGGATCGGGGAATTCACCCCTCCACTTT
CDR3 protein: CASSFGGSGNSPLHF

J gene: TRBJ2-3
V gene: TRBV7-9
D gene: TRBD2
clone size: few
CDR3 DNA: TGTGCCAGCAGCTTAGGACCAGCGGGGAGCACAGATACGCAGTATTTT
CDR3 protein: CASSLGPAGSTDTQYF

J gene: TRBJ1-5
V gene: TRBV7-9
D gene: NA
clone size: NA
CDR3 DNA: TGTGCCAGCAGCTTGGGGGGTTATAGCAATCAGCCCCAGCATTTT
CDR3 protein: CASSLGGYSNQPQHF

J gene: TRBJ2-1
V gene: TRBV18
D gene: NA
clone size: NA
CDR3 DNA: TGTGCCAGCTCGTCACAACAGGGAAATGAAGGAAATGAGCAGTTCTTC
CDR3 protein: CASSSQQGNEGNEQFF

J gene: TRBJ1-4
V gene: TRBV2
D gene: NA
clone size: NA
CDR3 DNA: TGTGCCAGTACTCGGACAACCAGGGATGAAAAACTGTTTTTT
CDR3 protein: CASTRTTRDEKLFF

J gene: TRBJ1-1
V gene: TRBV27
D gene: NA
clone size: NA
CDR3 DNA: TGTGCCAGCAGTCAGTTAATGAACACTGAAGCTTTCTTT
CDR3 protein: CASSQLMNTEAFF

J gene: TRBJ2-7
V gene: TRBV5-1
D gene: TRBD1
clone size: few
CDR3 DNA: TGCGCCAGCAGCTTGACAGGGGAAACCGAGCAGTACTTC
CDR3 protein: CASSLTGETEQYF

J gene: TRBJ1-4
V gene: TRBV7-9
D gene: NA
clone size: few
CDR3 DNA: TGTGCCATCCGGGCGGGGGCGGAGGAAAAACTGTTTTTT
CDR3 protein: CAIRAGAEEKLFF

J gene: TRBJ2-2
V gene: TRBV6-1
D gene: TRBD2
clone size: NA
CDR3 DNA: TGTGCCAGCAGTGCCGCACCGGGACTAGCGGGAAGTTACACCGGGGAGCTGTTTTTT
CDR3 protein: CASSAAPGLAGSYTGELFF